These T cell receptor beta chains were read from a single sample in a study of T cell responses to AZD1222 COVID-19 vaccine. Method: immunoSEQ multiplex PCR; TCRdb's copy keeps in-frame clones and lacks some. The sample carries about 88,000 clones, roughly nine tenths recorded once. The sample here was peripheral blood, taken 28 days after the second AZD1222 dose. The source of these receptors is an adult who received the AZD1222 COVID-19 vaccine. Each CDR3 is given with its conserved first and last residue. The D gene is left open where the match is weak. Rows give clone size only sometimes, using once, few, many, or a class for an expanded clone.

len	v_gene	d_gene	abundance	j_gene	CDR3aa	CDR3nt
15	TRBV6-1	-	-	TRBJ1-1	CASSEQAFMNTEAFF	TGTGCCAGCAGTGAACAGGCGTTCATGAACACTGAAGCTTTCTTT
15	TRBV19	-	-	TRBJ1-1	CASSGGSGRNTEAFF	TGTGCCAGTAGTGGGGGTTCAGGAAGGAACACTGAAGCTTTCTTT
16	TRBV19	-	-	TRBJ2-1	CASSIGGSSSYNEQFF	TGTGCCAGTAGTATAGGAGGCAGCAGCTCCTACAATGAGCAGTTCTTC
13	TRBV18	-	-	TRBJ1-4	CASSNRTNEKLFF	TGTGCCAGCTCAAACAGGACTAATGAAAAACTGTTTTTT
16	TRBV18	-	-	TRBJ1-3	CASSPQPRGSGNTIYF	TGTGCCAGCTCACCTCAACCCAGGGGATCTGGAAACACCATATATTTT
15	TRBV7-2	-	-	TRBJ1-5	CASSLEGRGHQPQHF	TGTGCCAGCAGCTTAGAGGGCAGGGGACATCAGCCCCAGCATTTT
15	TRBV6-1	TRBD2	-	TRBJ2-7	CASSEASGGAYEQYF	TGTGCCAGCAGTGAAGCTAGCGGGGGGGCCTACGAGCAGTACTTC
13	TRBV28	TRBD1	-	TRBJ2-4	CASSPTGNDIQYF	TGTGCCAGCAGCCCGACAGGGAATGACATTCAGTACTTC
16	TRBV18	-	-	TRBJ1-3	CASSRDPQGPGNTIYF	TGTGCCAGCTCACGAGACCCACAGGGTCCTGGAAACACCATATATTTT
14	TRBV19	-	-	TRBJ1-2	CASRAGVANYGYTF	TGTGCCAGTAGAGCAGGGGTGGCTAACTATGGCTACACCTTC
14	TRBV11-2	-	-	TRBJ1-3	CASSLEFMGNTIYF	TGTGCCAGCAGCTTAGAATTTATGGGGAACACCATATATTTT
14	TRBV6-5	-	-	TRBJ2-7	CASSYSAGKYEQYF	TGTGCCAGCAGTTACTCGGCAGGGAAGTACGAGCAGTACTTC
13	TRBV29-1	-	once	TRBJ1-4	CSLRLGAGEKLFF	TGCAGCCTTAGGTTGGGGGCGGGTGAAAAACTGTTTTTT
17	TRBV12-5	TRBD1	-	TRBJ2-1	CASGLATGTGPNNEQFF	TGTGCTAGTGGTTTGGCAACCGGGACAGGACCTAACAATGAGCAGTTCTTC
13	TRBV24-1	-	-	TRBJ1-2	CATSDSPAGDYTF	TGTGCCACCAGTGATTCCCCCGCGGGGGACTACACCTTC
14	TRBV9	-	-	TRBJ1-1	CASSEAGRNTEAFF	TGTGCCAGCAGTGAGGCCGGGAGGAACACTGAAGCTTTCTTT
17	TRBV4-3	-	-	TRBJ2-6	CASSQGLVTSGANVLTF	TGCGCCAGCAGCCAAGGGTTAGTGACCTCTGGGGCCAACGTCCTGACTTTC
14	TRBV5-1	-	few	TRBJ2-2	CASRPRGEAGELFF	TGCGCCAGCAGGCCGCGCGGGGAAGCCGGGGAGCTGTTTTTT
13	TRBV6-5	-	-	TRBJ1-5	CASSPDISQPQHF	TGTGCCAGCAGCCCCGACATCAGTCAGCCCCAGCATTTT
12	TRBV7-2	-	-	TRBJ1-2	CASSLDGPGYTF	TGTGCCAGCAGCTTAGACGGGCCAGGCTACACCTTC
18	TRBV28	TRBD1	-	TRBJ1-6	CASSSVTGGAAYNSPLHF	TGTGCCAGCAGTTCAGTAACAGGGGGCGCTGCCTATAATTCACCCCTCCACTTT
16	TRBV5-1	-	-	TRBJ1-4	CASSLGQSPLSGKLFF	TGCGCCAGCAGCTTGGGGCAGTCCCCCTTGAGTGGGAAACTGTTTTTT
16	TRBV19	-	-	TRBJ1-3	CASSIYSPSSGNTIYF	TGTGCCAGTAGTATCTACAGTCCCAGCTCTGGAAACACCATATATTTT
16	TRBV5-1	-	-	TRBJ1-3	CASSLGSTPSGNTIYF	TGCGCCAGCAGCTTGGGTTCCACACCCTCTGGAAACACCATATATTTT
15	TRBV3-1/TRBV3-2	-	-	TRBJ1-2	CASSQGAPPKGGYTF	TGTGCCAGCAGCCAAGGGGCCCCCCCCAAAGGCGGCTACACCTTC
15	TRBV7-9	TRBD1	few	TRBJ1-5	CASSLGTGFDQPQHF	TGTGCCAGCAGCTTAGGGACAGGGTTCGATCAGCCCCAGCATTTT
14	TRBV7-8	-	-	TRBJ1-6	CASSRDGYNSPLHF	TGTGCCAGCAGCCGGGACGGCTATAATTCACCCCTCCACTTT
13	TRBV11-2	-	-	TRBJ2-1	CASSIQGTGEQFF	TGTGCCAGCAGCATACAGGGAACGGGTGAGCAGTTCTTC
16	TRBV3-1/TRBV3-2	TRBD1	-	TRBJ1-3	CASSETQGARGNTIYF	TGTGCCAGCAGCGAAACACAGGGGGCGCGAGGAAACACCATATATTTT
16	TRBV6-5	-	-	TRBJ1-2	CASSSLPEGKLGGYTF	TGTGCCAGCAGTTCCCTACCTGAGGGGAAGTTAGGTGGCTACACCTTC
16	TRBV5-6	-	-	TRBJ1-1	CASSLVAATMNTEAFF	TGTGCCAGCAGCTTGGTGGCCGCGACGATGAACACTGAAGCTTTCTTT
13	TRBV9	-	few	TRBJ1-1	CASSVAGNTEAFF	TGTGCCAGCAGCGTAGCCGGGAACACTGAAGCTTTCTTT
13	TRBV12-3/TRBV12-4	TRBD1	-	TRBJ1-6	CASSTGGYSPLHF	TGTGCCAGCAGTACAGGGGGATATTCACCCCTCCACTTT
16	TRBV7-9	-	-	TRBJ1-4	CASSADRSHYNEKLFF	TGTGCCAGCAGCGCCGACAGGTCTCATTATAATGAAAAACTGTTTTTT
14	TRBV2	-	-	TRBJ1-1	CASRLTTVNTEAFF	TGTGCCAGCAGACTAACGACGGTGAACACTGAAGCTTTCTTT
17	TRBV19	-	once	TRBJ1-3	CASSQPGHGLYGNTIYF	TGTGCCAGTAGTCAACCGGGACACGGATTATATGGAAACACCATATATTTT